This T cell receptor (beta chain) was identified in a study of T cell responses to AZD1222 COVID-19 vaccine. Findings and caveats of the study: Baseline seropositives among AZD1222 recipients totaled only five to seven. Mapped onto spike, vaccine-associated CD4 TCRs spanned it and were dominant at 160-218 and 743-854. Most donors were white British and more were female, and clonal diversity was possibly underestimated. A rise in Spike-specific TCR breadth and depth followed two AZD1222 doses.

The method was immunoSEQ multiplex PCR; TCRdb's version includes in-frame clones alone and lacks a portion of them. The repertoire holds around 270,000 clones, with almost 95% as singletons. A word on this clone: Its antigen remains unknown.

The CDR3 runs 13 residues. Trimming took 1 base from V and 8 from J, leaving 6 bases between them. Germline values: CDR1 SGHVS, CDR2 FQNEAQ. This specimen consisted of peripheral blood, obtained 28 days after the second AZD1222 dose. J is TRBJ1-6 and V is TRBV7-8; D unclear. This TCR derives from an adult who received the AZD1222 COVID-19 vaccine. The CDR3: CASSLGAYSPLHF. The CDR3 bases are TGTGCCAGCAGCTTAGGGGCTTATTCACCCCTCCACTTT.